A single TCR beta chain is shown here with its context. Its matching antigen is unknown. The sample belongs to a study of CXCR3-negative and CXCR3-positive naive CD8 T cells. The CDR3 runs to 17 residues. Germline CDR1 and CDR2: LGHNA and YSLEER. UMI-tagged TRB cDNA libraries were built via 5' RACE. TCRdb re-called the 5' RACE reads and catalogs CDR3 proteins one per entry, DNA excluded. In all, the sample yields nearly 45,000 distinct CDR3 sequences. General study results and limits: For naive cells, CXCR3-negative and CXCR3-positive subsets had similar TRBV-TRBJ usage; for memory cells, usage differed. The study found comparably high diversity in both naive subsets and much lower diversity in memory CD8+ cells. For the naive subsets, surface CD5 was similar, and TCR strength was inferred from TRB CDR3 properties. After cryopreservation, expression of CXCR3 was partially reduced, and most assays were run with fresh PBMCs.

J is TRBJ1-1 and V is TRBV4-3; TCRdb reports TRBD1, a call that lacks DNA to check it against. This clonotype was sampled from a human donor in good health. Some clones in this sample may be carry-over from other donors' samples. The sequenced sample consisted of memory CD8+ T cells from blood. This CDR3 is CASSEQGQGFRDTEAFF.